This TCR beta chain was obtained from a study of cytomegalovirus exposure and HLA in healthy donors. Study-level results: In vitro data verified three CMV-associated chains as specific for CMV antigens. Most of the TCR beta V segments (in an earlier analysis) were productive either about 90% or about 30% of the time. Many donors shared some public TCRs, even though most TCR sequences were rare.

This clone occurred a few times. Its antigen is undetermined. Per germline, CDR1 SGHAT and CDR2 FQNNGV. CDR3 length equals 15 residues. A multiplex PCR was run with 60 Vbeta primers and 13 Jbeta primers. TCRdb's copy holds only in-frame clones and misses some; the assay was immunoSEQ multiplex PCR. The profile covers about 270,000 clones, with under 80% appearing a single time and roughly 2.4% taken by the ten largest. The chain joins TRBV11-2 to TRBJ2-5; 9 nucleotides agree with TRBD2. The last part of the DNA fits TRBJ2-7 better; the J call may be wrong. The sequence came from a female donor in good health and CMV-seronegative. Sequencing used PBMCs. Written as DNA, the CDR3 is TGTGCCAGCAGCTTAGTTGCTAGCGGGATTTACGAGCAGTACTTC. It is translated as CASSLVASGIYEQYF.